This TCR beta chain was sequenced in a study of shared clonotypes between healthy human individuals. Naivety among CD8 cells was defined by CD45RO negativity and positive CCR7 selection, thereby excluding terminally differentiated effector memory CD45RA+ cells. The table came from immunoSEQ multiplex PCR; TCRdb's copy has only in-frame clones and leaves some out. This sample has around 2,000,000 clones, with just over 90% found just once. Unmatched junction bases numbered 11, after V lost 3 bases and J lost 4 bases. Germline V lookup: CDR1 SGDLS, CDR2 YYNGEE. The CDR3 is 17 amino acids. The source material was naive CD8+ T cells from PBMCs. This clonotype originated in a man between 18 and 29 years old in good health. Some clones in this sample may be carry-over from other donors' samples. This chain uses TRBV9 with TRBJ2-2; 8 bases are a match to TRBD2. This chain's CDR3 is CASSAQATSAITGELFF. DNA for the CDR3: TGTGCCAGCAGCGCGCAGGCGACTAGCGCGATCACCGGGGAGCTGTTTTTT.